Shown below are 11 T cell receptor beta chains from a single sample sequenced in a study of T-cell memory formation after mild COVID-19. TCRdb reanalysed the 5' RACE reads using MiXCR and keeps one entry per CDR3 protein. The data show roughly 190,000 distinct CDR3 sequences, roughly 27% seen once. Sequences were obtained from PBMCs or a T cell subset sorted from them (not recorded which). These receptor sequences come from an adult woman who had mild COVID-19 (a few samples of this study predate the infection). Cell type and time point are not known.

The chain couples TRBV25-1 to TRBJ1-2; D is ambiguous. This CDR3 contains 14 residues. Trimming took 6 bases from V and 5 from J, leaving 16 bases between them. Germline assignment: CDR1 MGHDK and CDR2 SYGVNS. DNA for the CDR3: TGTGCCAGCAGGGCCACGGGGAGAGGGTATGGCTACACCTTC. Amino acid sequence: CASRATGRGYGYTF.

The rearrangement uses TRBV12-3 or TRBV12-4 and TRBJ2-3, with TRBD2 matching 10 bases. The junction had 13 bases not matched to a gene; V was cut back by 8 bases and J by 5 bases. The CDR3 extends over 16 amino acids. CDR3 in DNA: TGTGCCAGCCGCCGTGGACTAGCGGAGGGGGGAGATACGCAGTATTTT. This codes for CASRRGLAEGGDTQYF.

This clonotype was detected only a few times. This chain joins TRBV6-5 and TRBJ2-4; no firm D call. Trimming shortened V by 2 bases and J by 9 bases, and 8 bases separated the two germline ends. The germline gives CDR1 MNHEY, CDR2 SVGAGI. This CDR3 is built from 12 residues. The CDR3 DNA sequence: TGTGCCAGCAGTTACCCCGGTGGCATTCAGTACTTC. This codes for CASSYPGGIQYF.

This clonotype was found a few times. The rearrangement uses TRBV6-2 or TRBV6-3 and TRBJ2-7, with D unclear. Trimming left V 2 bases short and J 2 bases short, with 7 bases between. The germline gives CDR1 MNHEY, CDR2 SVGEGT. The CDR3 contains 13 residues. The CDR3 spells CASSYAQTYEQYF. The CDR3 nucleotides read TGTGCCAGCAGTTACGCTCAGACCTACGAGCAGTACTTC.

This clonotype has a handful of counts. The chain has TRBV20-1 and TRBJ2-1; the match to TRBD1 covers 11 bases. CDR1 DFQATT and CDR2 SNEGSKA come from the germline V gene (reference sequence). The CDR3 is 14 amino acids. V gave up 3 bases and J gave up 5 bases; unmatched junction bases: 3. The CDR3 region is CSARGQGVHNEQFF. The CDR3, as DNA: TGCAGTGCTAGGGGACAGGGGGTTCACAATGAGCAGTTCTTC.

The table lists this clonotype with a few counts. This CDR3 reads CASRRDSRNEQFF. Here the CDR3 DNA reads TGCGCCAGCCGAAGGGACAGTCGCAATGAGCAGTTCTTC. The chain couples TRBV10-2 to TRBJ2-1; 7 bases align to TRBD1. J gave up 6 bases and V 8 bases, and 7 bases lay outside the gene matches. The CDR3 extends over 13 amino acids. CDR1 is WSHSY, CDR2 SAAADI, per germline.

This clonotype was seen a handful of times. The chain couples TRBV7-9 to TRBJ1-1; possibly TRBD1 for D (6 bases). The length of the CDR3 is 13 residues. The germline V and J ends were trimmed by 3 bases and 4 bases, with 9 bases remaining between them. From germline, CDR1 is SEHNR and CDR2 FQNEAQ (reference sequence). The CDR3 here is CASSLAGATEAFF. In DNA, the CDR3 is TGTGCCAGCAGCTTGGCGGGGGCCACTGAAGCTTTCTTT.

This clonotype was counted only a few times. V and J are TRBV20-1 and TRBJ2-7, with TRBD1 matching 10 bases. The CDR3 sequence is 14 residues long. Germline V gene data show CDR1 as DFQATT and CDR2 as SNEGSKA (reference sequence). J gave up 4 bases and V 3 bases, and 6 bases lay outside the gene matches. The CDR3 sequence: CSASGTGVGYEQYF. The CDR3 bases are TGCAGTGCTAGCGGGACAGGGGTAGGGTACGAGCAGTACTTC.

The chain carries TRBV27 and TRBJ2-3, with D unresolved. V lost 6 bases to trimming and J lost 0 bases, with 7 bases between them. The CDR3 is 13 amino acids. Germline-derived CDR1 and CDR2 are MNHEY and SMNVEV (reference sequence). As DNA, the CDR3 is TGTGCCAGCAGGGCCTCTAGCACAGATACGCAGTATTTT. Translation: CASRASSTDTQYF.

The J gene is TRBJ2-5, the V gene TRBV28; D is unresolved. There are 11 residues in the CDR3. The V end was cut by 6 bases, the J end by 3 bases, with 5 bases between. The V gene's germline CDR1 is MDHEN and CDR2 SYDVKM. For the CDR3, the DNA is TGTGCCAGCAGGAATAAAGAGACCCAGTACTTC. Translating it yields CASRNKETQYF.

This clonotype has a handful of counts. The chain joins TRBV5-5 to TRBJ2-1; D is perhaps TRBD2 (6 bases). The CDR3 runs to 16 residues. V lost 7 bases to trimming and J lost 3 bases, with 20 bases between them. From germline, CDR1 is SGHKS and CDR2 YYEKEE (reference sequence). The CDR3 DNA reads TGTGCCAGCCCCTTCCCCGGGAGCCCCCACTACAATGAGCAGTTCTTC. Translating it yields CASPFPGSPHYNEQFF.